This T cell receptor (beta chain) was retrieved from a study of cytomegalovirus exposure and HLA in healthy donors. Across the study: For the approximately 360 genotyped donors, roughly 80% fell within the Caucasian-associated ancestry cluster.

Study conclusions and caveats: Accounts indicate the classifier identified cytomegalovirus status with strong specificity and sensitivity. Researchers catalogued some 160 TCR beta chains as cytomegalovirus-associated.

Points on this clone: Its antigen remains unknown.

Unrecorded immune exposure was likely among donors, who were nominally healthy when sampled. Both 60 Vbeta primers and 13 Jbeta primers went into the PCR. Assay: immunoSEQ multiplex PCR; the TCRdb copy retains only in-frame clones and omits some. Altogether fewer than 250,000 clones are present, 80% being singletons, with the ten largest covering around 0.99%. This clonotype originated in a woman between 40 and 55 years old in good health and CMV-seronegative. The specimen sequenced was PBMCs.

The CDR3 spells CASVGYGYTF. CDR3 in DNA: TGTGCCAGCGTCGGCTATGGCTACACCTTC. This sequence joins TRBV6-4 and TRBJ1-2; D is unclear. This CDR3 is 10 amino acids long. V was cut by 8 bases and J by 4 bases, with 5 bases left in between. Germline CDR1 MRHNA, CDR2 SNTAGT.